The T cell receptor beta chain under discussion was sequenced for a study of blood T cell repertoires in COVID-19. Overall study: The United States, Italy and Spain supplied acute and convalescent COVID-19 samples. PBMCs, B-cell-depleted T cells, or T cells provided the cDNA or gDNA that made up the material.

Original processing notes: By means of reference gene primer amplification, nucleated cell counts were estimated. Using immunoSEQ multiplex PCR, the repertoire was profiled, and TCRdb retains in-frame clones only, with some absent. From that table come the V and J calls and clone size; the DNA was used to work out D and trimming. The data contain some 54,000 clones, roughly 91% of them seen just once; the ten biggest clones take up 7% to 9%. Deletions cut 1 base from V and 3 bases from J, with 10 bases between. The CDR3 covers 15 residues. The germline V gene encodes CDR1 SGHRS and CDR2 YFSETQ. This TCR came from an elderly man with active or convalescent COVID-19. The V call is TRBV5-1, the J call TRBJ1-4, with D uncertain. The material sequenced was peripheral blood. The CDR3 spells CASSLFQASNEKLFF. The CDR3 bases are TGCGCCAGCAGCTTGTTTCAGGCTTCTAATGAAAAACTGTTTTTT.